This T cell receptor beta chain was found in a study of response to subunit inactivated influenza vaccine. Study-wide results and limits: Seasonal influenza vaccination, on each occasion, was suggested by the authors to recruit few new T cells.

TCRdb re-called the RT-PCR reads with MiXCR, one entry per CDR3 protein. The table has about 780,000 distinct CDR3 sequences, less than 20% seen once; the top ten hold roughly a tenth. V trimming: 6 bases; J trimming: 5 bases; junction bases outside the gene matches: 4. Germline CDR1 SGHVS, CDR2 FQNEAQ. The CDR3 loop spans 14 amino acids. There are a few counts of this clonotype. What it binds is not known. The V call is TRBV7-8, the J call TRBJ2-1, with 10 bases fitting TRBD2. The TCR comes from a man aged 50 or older who received an inactivated influenza vaccine. Sequenced material: PBMCs from blood, taken around 5 days after vaccination. The CDR3 loop reads CASRSTSGDNEQFF. The CDR3, as DNA: TGTGCCAGCAGGTCCACTAGCGGGGACAATGAGCAGTTCTTC. Together with reference TRBV7-8 and TRBJ2-1, the CDR3 gives the full variable domain: GAGVSQSPRYKVAKRGQDVALRCDPISGHVSLFWYQQALGQGPEFLTYFQNEAQLDKSGLPSDRFFAERPEGSVSTLKIQRTQQEDSAVYLCASRSTSGDNEQFFGPGTRLTVL.